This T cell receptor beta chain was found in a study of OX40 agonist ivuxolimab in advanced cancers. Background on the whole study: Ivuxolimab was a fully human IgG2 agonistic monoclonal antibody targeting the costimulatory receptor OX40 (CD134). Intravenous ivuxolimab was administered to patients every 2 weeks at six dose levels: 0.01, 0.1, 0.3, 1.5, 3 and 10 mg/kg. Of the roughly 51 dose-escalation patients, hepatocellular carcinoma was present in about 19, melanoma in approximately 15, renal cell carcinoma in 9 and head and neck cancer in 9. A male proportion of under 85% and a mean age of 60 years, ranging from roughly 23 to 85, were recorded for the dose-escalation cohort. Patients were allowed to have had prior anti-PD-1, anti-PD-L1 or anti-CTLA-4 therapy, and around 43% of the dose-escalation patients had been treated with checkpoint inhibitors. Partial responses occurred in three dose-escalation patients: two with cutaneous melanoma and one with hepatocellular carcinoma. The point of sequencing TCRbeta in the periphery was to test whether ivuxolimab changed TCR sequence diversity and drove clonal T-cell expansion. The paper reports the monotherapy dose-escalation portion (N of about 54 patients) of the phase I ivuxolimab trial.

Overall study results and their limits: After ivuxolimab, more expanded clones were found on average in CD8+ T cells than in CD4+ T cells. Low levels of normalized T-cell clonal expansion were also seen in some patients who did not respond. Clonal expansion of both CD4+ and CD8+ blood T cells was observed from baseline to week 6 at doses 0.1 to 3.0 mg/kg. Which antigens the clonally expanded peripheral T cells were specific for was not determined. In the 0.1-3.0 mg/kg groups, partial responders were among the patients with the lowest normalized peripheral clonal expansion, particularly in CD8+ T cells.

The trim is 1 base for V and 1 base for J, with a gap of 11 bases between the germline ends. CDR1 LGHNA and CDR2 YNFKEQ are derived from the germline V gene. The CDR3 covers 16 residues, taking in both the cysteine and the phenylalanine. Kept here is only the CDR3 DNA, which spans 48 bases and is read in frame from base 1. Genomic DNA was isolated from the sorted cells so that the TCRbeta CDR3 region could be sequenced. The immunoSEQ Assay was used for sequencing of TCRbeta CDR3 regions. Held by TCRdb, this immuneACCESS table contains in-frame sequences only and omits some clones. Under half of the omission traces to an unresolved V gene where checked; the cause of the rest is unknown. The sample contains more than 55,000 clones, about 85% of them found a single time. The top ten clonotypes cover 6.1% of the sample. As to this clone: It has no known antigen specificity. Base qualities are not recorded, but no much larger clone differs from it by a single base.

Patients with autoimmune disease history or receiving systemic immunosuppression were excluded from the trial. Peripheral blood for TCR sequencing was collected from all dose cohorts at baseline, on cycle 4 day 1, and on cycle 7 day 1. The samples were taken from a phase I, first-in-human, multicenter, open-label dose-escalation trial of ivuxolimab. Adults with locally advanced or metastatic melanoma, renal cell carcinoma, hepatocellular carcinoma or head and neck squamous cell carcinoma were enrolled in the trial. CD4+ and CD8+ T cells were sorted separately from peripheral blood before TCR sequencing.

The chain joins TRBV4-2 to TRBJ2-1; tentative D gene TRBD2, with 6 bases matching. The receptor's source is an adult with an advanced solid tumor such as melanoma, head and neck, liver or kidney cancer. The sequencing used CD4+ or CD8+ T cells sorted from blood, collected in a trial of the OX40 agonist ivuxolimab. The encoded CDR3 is CASSQGRGGSYNEQFF. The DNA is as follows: TGTGCCAGCAGCCAAGGTCGGGGAGGTTCCTACAATGAGCAGTTCTTC.